This TCR beta chain appears in the sequencing data of a study of blood T cells in healthy people across ages. Sample-barcoded 5' priming and a J-beta primer mix drove a second PCR of about 6 to 12 cycles. Tags on each cDNA molecule came from a template-switch adaptor with 12 random nucleotides. TCRdb redid the calling of the 5' RACE reads with MiXCR, one entry per CDR3 protein. This table holds 580,000 or so distinct CDR3 sequences, more than 45% found once. This clonotype was seen a few times. Germline V lookup: CDR1 DFQATT, CDR2 SNEGSKA (reference sequence). V lost 0 bases, J lost 6 bases, and 11 bases lay in between. The CDR3 consists of 13 residues.

V and J are TRBV20-1 and TRBJ1-2, with D hard to call. The sequencing input was blood. The source of this sequence is an elderly man in good health. This CDR3 reads CSARESGRDGYTF. The CDR3 DNA reads as TGCAGTGCTAGAGAGTCTGGGAGAGATGGCTACACCTTC.